These 3 T cell receptor beta chains share one sample of origin, sequenced in a study of blood T cell repertoires in COVID-19. Generated by immunoSEQ multiplex PCR, the TCRdb table keeps only in-frame clones and is missing some. The repertoire has over 85,000 clones, around four fifths of them found once; the top ten carry just under 10%. Sequenced sample: peripheral blood. These receptors were taken from a man aged 40-50 years with active or convalescent COVID-19.

This clone has a single count. The chain combines TRBV4-1 with TRBJ2-3, with 8 bases fitting TRBD1. Germline CDR1 is MGHRA and CDR2 is YSYEKL. Trimming cost V 1 base and J 5 bases; bases outside gene matches: 2. The CDR3 is made up of 14 amino acids. The CDR3 here is CASSQADRVDTQYF. The CDR3 DNA follows: TGCGCCAGCAGCCAAGCGGACAGGGTAGATACGCAGTATTTT.

This clone has just one count. The chain has TRBV3-1 (or the pseudogene TRBV3-2) and TRBJ1-6; 10 bases align to TRBD1. The ends lost 5 bases at V and 8 bases at J; junction bases unmatched: 6. Germline V gene data show CDR1 as LGHDT and CDR2 as YNNKEL (reference sequence). The CDR3 has 15 amino acids. CDR3 loop: CASSLPGTGDSPLHF. The CDR3 region has the DNA TGTGCCAGCAGCTTACCCGGGACAGGGGATTCACCCCTCCACTTT.

CDR3 residues: CSASTGGRQETQYF. The DNA of the CDR3 is TGCAGTGCTAGTACGGGGGGGCGGCAAGAGACCCAGTACTTC. V and J are TRBV20-1 and TRBJ2-5; 8 bases match TRBD2. Germline CDR1 and CDR2: DFQATT and SNEGSKA (reference sequence). CDR3 length equals 14 residues. V lost 3 bases to trimming and J lost 2 bases; unmatched junction nucleotides: 5.